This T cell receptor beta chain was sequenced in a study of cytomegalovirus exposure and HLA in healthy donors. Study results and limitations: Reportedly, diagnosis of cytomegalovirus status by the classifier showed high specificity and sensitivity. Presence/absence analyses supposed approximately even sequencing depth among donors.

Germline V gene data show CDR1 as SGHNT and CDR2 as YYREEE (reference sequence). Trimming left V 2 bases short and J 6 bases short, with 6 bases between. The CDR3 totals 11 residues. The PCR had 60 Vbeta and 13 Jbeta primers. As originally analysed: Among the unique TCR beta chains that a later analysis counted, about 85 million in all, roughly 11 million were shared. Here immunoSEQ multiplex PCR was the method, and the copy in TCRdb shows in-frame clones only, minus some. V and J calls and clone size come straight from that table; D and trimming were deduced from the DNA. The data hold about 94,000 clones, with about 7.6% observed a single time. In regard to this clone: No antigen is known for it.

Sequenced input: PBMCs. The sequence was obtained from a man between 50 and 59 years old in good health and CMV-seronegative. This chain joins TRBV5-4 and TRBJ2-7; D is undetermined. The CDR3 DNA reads TGTGCCAGCAGCTTCGGTCGCGAGCAGTACTTC. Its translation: CASSFGREQYF.